The 5 T cell receptor beta chains below were found in one sample sequenced in a study of cytomegalovirus exposure and HLA in healthy donors. PCR used 60 Vbeta primers and 13 Jbeta primers. The protocol was immunoSEQ multiplex PCR, while the TCRdb copy is restricted to in-frame clones and leaves out a portion. The table lists around 170,000 clones, around 86% of them singletons. The material sequenced was PBMCs. The origin of the receptors is a man between 35 and 55 years old in good health and CMV-seropositive.

The V call is TRBV15, the J call TRBJ2-7; 7 bases match TRBD1. The CDR3 has 14 residues. In germline, CDR1 is LNHNV, CDR2 YYDKDF (reference sequence). V gave up 7 bases and J gave up 0 bases; unmatched junction bases: 6. CDR3 sequence reads: CATTLDRSSYEQYF. In nucleotides, the CDR3 is TGTGCCACCACCCTGGACAGGAGCTCCTACGAGCAGTACTTC. Full variable domain (missing parts from reference TRBV15 and TRBJ2-7): DAMVIQNPRYQVTQFGKPVTLSCSQTLNHNVMYWYQQKSSQAPKLLFHYYDKDFNNEADTPDNFQSRRPNTSFCFLDIRSPGLGDTAMYLCATTLDRSSYEQYFGPGTRLTVT.

The chain employs TRBV6-5 and TRBJ2-1, with D possibly matching TRBD2 (5 bases). Trimming shortened V by 0 bases and J by 7 bases, and 13 bases separated the two germline ends. Germline-derived CDR1 and CDR2 are MNHEY and SVGAGI. The CDR3 has 15 amino acids. The CDR3, as DNA: TGTGCCAGCAGTTACTCCGAACTAGTATCTAATGAGCAGTTCTTC. Translated, it gives CASSYSELVSNEQFF.

The chain joins TRBV6-5 to TRBJ2-7; 7 bases match TRBD1. There are 15 residues in the CDR3. V lost 0 bases, J lost 6 bases, and 8 bases stayed unmatched. Germline CDR1 MNHEY, CDR2 SVGAGI. The CDR3 DNA reads as TGTGCCAGCAGTTACTCCCCCTTTGGGACAGTCGAGCAGTACTTC. Translated, it gives CASSYSPFGTVEQYF.

The V call is TRBV5-1, the J call TRBJ2-7, with TRBD2 as a possible D gene (7 bases). The CDR3 runs to 15 residues. Trimming pared 0 bases from V and 5 bases from J, leaving 15 bases between. CDR1 and CDR2 (germline): SGHRS, YFSETQ. CDR3: CASSLVLGGGHEQYF. The CDR3 DNA reads as TGCGCCAGCAGCTTGGTTCTTGGGGGGGGGCACGAGCAGTACTTC.

This clone was recorded only once. This sequence joins TRBV19 and TRBJ2-3; D may be TRBD2 (6 bases). The V gene lost 7 bases and the J gene lost 5 bases, with 13 bases spanning the gap. The CDR3 totals 13 residues. In germline, CDR1 is LNHDA, CDR2 SQIVND (reference sequence). The CDR3 coding sequence is TGTGCCAGTAATCCGGGAGTGGGAGATACGCAGTATTTT. It is translated as CASNPGVGDTQYF.